This record covers a single T cell receptor beta chain. Its antigen is not identified. The lymph nodes were axillary draining lymph nodes from breast cancer patients. This entry is derived from a study of breast tumors, draining lymph nodes, adjacent tissues. Points from the study as a whole: Luminal-like breast cancer showed significantly greater tumor-nontumor repertoire similarity than basal-like breast cancer did. The data were judged consistent with most tumor T cells coming from lymph node and expanding in tumor. Tumor T cell lymph node origin was a supported hypothesis, not proven. Compared with lymph nodes, tumors were less diverse; compared with nontumor tissue, more.

The CDR3 extends over 15 amino acids. V dropped 6 bases and J dropped 2 bases, with 15 bases sitting between them. The germline gives CDR1 MNHEY, CDR2 SMNVEV (reference sequence). MiXCR was run by TCRdb on the multiplex PCR reads, yielding one entry per CDR3 protein. The sample includes some 120,000 distinct CDR3 sequences, about 20% of them seen just once. The sample comprised axillary lymph node tissue. The J gene is TRBJ2-3, the V gene TRBV27; no firm D call. The clonotype was recovered from a female donor with breast cancer. Some clones in this sample may be carry-over from other donors' samples. As DNA, the CDR3 is TGTGCCAGCAGAAACTCCTCCTCAAACACAGATACGCAGTATTTT. Amino acids: CASRNSSSNTDTQYF.